This entry concerns a single T cell receptor (beta chain). Its antigen remains undetermined. Qualities for individual bases were not recorded, and no much larger clone is one base off. The entry originates in a study of circulating CD8 cells and anti-PD-1 response in melanoma (dated by TCRdb to the early 2020s). Background for the entire study: Nivolumab was administered to patients intravenously at 3 mg/kg every 2 weeks. The melanoma cohort had about 13 patients, seven of whom got anti-PD-1 as first-line therapy, while the other six had previously had targeted therapy or immunotherapy. Patients with complete or partial responses were classified as responders, and patients with stable or progressive disease (RECIST v1.1) were classified as non-responders. The TCR repertoire analysis included some eleven melanoma patients, of whom 7 were non-responders and 4 were responders. In on-treatment samples, a biotinylated anti-human IgG4 antibody was used to detect PD-1. The investigation overall reported the following: Because tumor material was not accessible, tumor reactivity was instead assessed by peptide assays on expanded sorted subsets. Experiments were generally performed without replicates because of limited material. The highest diversity was observed in the DNEG repertoire, similar and higher clonality was shown by the PD-1 and DPOS repertoires, and the lowest diversity was found in the TIGIT repertoires. The cohort mixed treatment-naive and previously treated patients, which the authors noted could influence results. Between subsets, repertoires were largely private, with fewer than 8% of TRB clonotypes shared at M1, and the highest sharing was seen between DPOS and TIGIT. Only baseline and M1 samples from a small cohort with few responders were used in the published TCR repertoire comparisons.

Four subsets defined by PD-1 and/or TIGIT were sorted from live CD3+CD8+TCRalphabeta+ cells on a BD FACSAria II cell sorter. To characterize how relevant each subset is to anti-PD-1 therapy response, circulating CD8 T cells were sorted into four subsets based on PD-1 and TIGIT expression. For each sorted CD8 T-cell subset, both the TCR alpha and TCR beta chains were sequenced. Peripheral blood was drawn before the first anti-PD-1 injection and after two and four injections. Ficoll gradient centrifugation was used to isolate PBMCs immediately. Until use, PBMCs were cryopreserved in liquid nitrogen in RPMI containing about 22% FCS and approximately 9.2% DMSO. Thawed PBMCs were stained with a viability dye and antibodies against CD3, CD8alpha, TCRalphabeta, PD-1 and TIGIT. Total RNA was extracted with the RNeasy Kit, and a RIN above 7 was reached by every sample. These reads were obtained on a NextSeq 500. The QIAseq Immune Repertoire RNA Library Kit, Human TCR Panel was used to prepare TCR libraries from approximately 15 ng of total RNA. The TCR libraries were sequenced on an Illumina NextSeq using a Mid Output V2 kit and asymmetric 261x41 paired-end reads. Every TCR library was diluted to 4 to 4.5 nM, then pooled, denatured and loaded at roughly 1 pM. The authors' pipeline ran thus. TCR FASTQ files were processed in the QIAGEN GeneGlobe Data Analysis Center, and downstream analysis was performed in R 3.5.2. To get clonality, Shannon entropy was normalized by the log of the number of unique productive sequences and the result was subtracted from one. For each subset, Fisher exact tests at 5% FDR were used to find TRA or TRB clonotypes whose abundance differed between baseline and M1. Differentially abundant clonotypes were grouped as emerging, expanding, contracting or non-expanding/contracting. Repertoire overlap between patients was measured with Morisita's overlap index. TCRdb took the public reads, trimmed them with fastp at Q25, ran MiXCR for clone calling and kept in-frame beta chains. Rows with a matching CDR3 protein are joined into one entry that keeps the most common DNA and genes. TCRdb assigned the V and J calls; the authors' analysis was not used. This sample has some 800 distinct CDR3 sequences in its table, and over 5% of those were observed once. Of the sample, approximately 7.2% is held by the ten largest clones.

Ends trimmed: V by 5 bases, J by 3 bases; bases unmatched to a gene: 4. CDR1 and CDR2 are read off the germline V gene as MDHEN and SYDVKM. The CDR3 contains 14 residues, cysteine and phenylalanine counted. Only CDR3 DNA remains: 42 bases, in frame from the first base. The sequences come from CD8+ T cells from PBMCs, collected at baseline or after one month of anti-PD-1 therapy (not recorded which). This TCR derives from a human donor with melanoma. Rearrangement joined TRBV28 to TRBJ2-7, with 10 middle bases fitting TRBD2. The DNA sequence is TGTGCCAGCAGTGGACTAGCGGACTTCTACGAGCAGTACTTC. This encodes CASSGLADFYEQYF.